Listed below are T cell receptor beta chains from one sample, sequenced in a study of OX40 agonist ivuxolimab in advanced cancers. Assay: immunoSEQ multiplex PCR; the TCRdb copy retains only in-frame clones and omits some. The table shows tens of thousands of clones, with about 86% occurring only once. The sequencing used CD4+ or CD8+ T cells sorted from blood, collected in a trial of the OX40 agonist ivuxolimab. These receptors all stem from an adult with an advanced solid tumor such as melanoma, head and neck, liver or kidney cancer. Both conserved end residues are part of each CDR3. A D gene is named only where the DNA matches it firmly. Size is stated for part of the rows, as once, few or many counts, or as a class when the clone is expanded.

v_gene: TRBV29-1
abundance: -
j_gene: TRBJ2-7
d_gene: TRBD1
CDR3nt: TGCAGCGTTACCTTTGGGACAGGCACCTACGAGCAGTACTTC
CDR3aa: CSVTFGTGTYEQYF

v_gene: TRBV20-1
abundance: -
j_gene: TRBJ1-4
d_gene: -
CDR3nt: TGCAGTGCTGGGGGGGGGAGGAAACTGTTTTTT
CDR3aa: CSAGGGRKLFF

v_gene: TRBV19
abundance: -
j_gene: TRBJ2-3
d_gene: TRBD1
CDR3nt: TGTGCCAGTAGTATGGGACAGGGGAACACAGATACGCAGTATTTT
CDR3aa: CASSMGQGNTDTQYF

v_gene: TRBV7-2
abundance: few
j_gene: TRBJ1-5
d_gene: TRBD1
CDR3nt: TGTGCCAGCAGCCTAGGACAGGGTTTCTTGCCCCAGCATTTT
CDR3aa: CASSLGQGFLPQHF

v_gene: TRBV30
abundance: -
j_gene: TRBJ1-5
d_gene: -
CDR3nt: TGTGCCTGGAAGGCCCCAGGGGTATTAAAGCCCCAGCATTTT
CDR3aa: CAWKAPGVLKPQHF

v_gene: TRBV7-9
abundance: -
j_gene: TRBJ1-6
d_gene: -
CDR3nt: TGTGCCAGCAGCCCTGTGGGCCGAGATTCACCCCTCCACTTT
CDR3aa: CASSPVGRDSPLHF

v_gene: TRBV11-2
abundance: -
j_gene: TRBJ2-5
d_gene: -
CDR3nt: TGTGCCAGCAGCTTAGGGGGGGACAGACAAGAGACCCAGTACTTC
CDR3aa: CASSLGGDRQETQYF

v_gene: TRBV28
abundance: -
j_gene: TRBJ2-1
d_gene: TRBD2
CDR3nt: TGTGCCAGCAGTTTAGAGCGGGAGCTCGGGAATGAGCAGTTCTTC
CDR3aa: CASSLERELGNEQFF

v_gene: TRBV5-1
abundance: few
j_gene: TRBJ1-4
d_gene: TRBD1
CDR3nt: TGCGCCAGCAGCCCTCCACAGGGGACTGGGGAAAAACTGTTTTTT
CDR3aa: CASSPPQGTGEKLFF

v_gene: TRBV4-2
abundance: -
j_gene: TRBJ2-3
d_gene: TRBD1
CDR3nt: TGTGCCAGCAGCCCTGGACAGGGGTCAGATACGCAGTATTTT
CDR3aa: CASSPGQGSDTQYF

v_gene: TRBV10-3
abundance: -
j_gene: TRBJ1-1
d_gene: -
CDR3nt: TGTGCCATCAGTGGAGGACTGCCCACTGAAGCTTTCTTT
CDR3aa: CAISGGLPTEAFF

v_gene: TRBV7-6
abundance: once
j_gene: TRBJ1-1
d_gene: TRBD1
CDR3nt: TGTGCCAGCAGCTTAGTGGCCCGGGACAGGGGGGGCTGGAGGTACACTGAAGCTTTCTTT
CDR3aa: CASSLVARDRGGWRYTEAFF

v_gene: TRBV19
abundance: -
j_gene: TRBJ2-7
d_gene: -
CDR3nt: TGTGCCAGTAGTATACGGGACACCAAAGAGCAGTACTTC
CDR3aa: CASSIRDTKEQYF

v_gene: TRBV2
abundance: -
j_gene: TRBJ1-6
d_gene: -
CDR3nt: TGTGCCAGCTCCCGGTCGACAGATACCCGAAATTCACCCCTCCACTTT
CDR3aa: CASSRSTDTRNSPLHF

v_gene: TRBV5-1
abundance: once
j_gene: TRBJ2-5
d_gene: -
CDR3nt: TGCGCCAGCAGCTTGGACGGGGATCGGGAGACCCAGTACTTC
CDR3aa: CASSLDGDRETQYF

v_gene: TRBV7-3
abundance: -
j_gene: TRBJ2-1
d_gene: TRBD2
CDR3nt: TGTGCCAGCAGCCCCTCCGATACTAGCGGGGGTTTGAATGAGCAGTTCTTC
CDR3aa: CASSPSDTSGGLNEQFF

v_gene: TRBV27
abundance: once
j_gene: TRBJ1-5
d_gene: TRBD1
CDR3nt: TGTGCCAGCAGTTCCCAACAGGGGGCCCAGCATTTT
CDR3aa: CASSSQQGAQHF

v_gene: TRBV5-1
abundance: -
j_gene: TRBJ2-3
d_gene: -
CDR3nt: TGCGCCAGCAGCGGATCTGGGCCCTACACAGATACGCAGTATTTT
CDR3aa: CASSGSGPYTDTQYF

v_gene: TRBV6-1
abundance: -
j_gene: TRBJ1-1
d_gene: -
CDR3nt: TGTGCCAGCGAAGGACACACTGAAGCTTTCTTT
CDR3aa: CASEGHTEAFF

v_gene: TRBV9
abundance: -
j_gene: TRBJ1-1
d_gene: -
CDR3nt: TGTGCCAGCAGCGCAGGGAAGGGATTGAACACTGAAGCTTTCTTT
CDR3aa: CASSAGKGLNTEAFF

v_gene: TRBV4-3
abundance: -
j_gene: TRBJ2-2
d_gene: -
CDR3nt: TGCGCCAGCAGCCAAGATTGGGCAGGCAACACCGGGGAGCTGTTTTTT
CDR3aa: CASSQDWAGNTGELFF

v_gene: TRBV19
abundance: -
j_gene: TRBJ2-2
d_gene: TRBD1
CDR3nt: TGTGCCAGTAGTACTCACTTACGGACAGGCGGGACCGGGGAGCTGTTTTTT
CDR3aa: CASSTHLRTGGTGELFF

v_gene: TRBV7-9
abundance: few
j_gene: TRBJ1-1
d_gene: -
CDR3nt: TGTGCCAGCCTGAGGATCTTGAACACTGAAGCTTTCTTT
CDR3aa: CASLRILNTEAFF

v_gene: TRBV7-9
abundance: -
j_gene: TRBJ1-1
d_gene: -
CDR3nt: TGTGCCAGCAGCTTAGGCCGGGACTCTGAAGCTTTCTTT
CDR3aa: CASSLGRDSEAFF

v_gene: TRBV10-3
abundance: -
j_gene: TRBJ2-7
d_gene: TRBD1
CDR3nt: TGTGCCATCAGTGAGTCGAATAGGGGGCCCTACGAGCAGTACTTC
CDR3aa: CAISESNRGPYEQYF

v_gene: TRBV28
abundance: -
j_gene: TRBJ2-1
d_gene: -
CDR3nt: TGTGCCAGCAGTCTAAGGGAGGATGAGCAGTTCTTC
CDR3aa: CASSLREDEQFF

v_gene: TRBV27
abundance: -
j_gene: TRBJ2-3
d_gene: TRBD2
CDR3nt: TGTGCCAGCAGTTTAATCAGCCGGGGGGGCAGAACAGATACGCAGTATTTT
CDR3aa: CASSLISRGGRTDTQYF

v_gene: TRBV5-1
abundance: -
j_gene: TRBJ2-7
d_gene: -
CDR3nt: TGCGCCAGCAGCTTCGGGGAGTCCTCCTACGAGCAGTACTTC
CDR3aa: CASSFGESSYEQYF

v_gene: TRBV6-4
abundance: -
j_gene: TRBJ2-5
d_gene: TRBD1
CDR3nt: TGTGCCAGCAGTGACTCGGCGGGACAGGGTCTCCAGTACTTC
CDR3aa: CASSDSAGQGLQYF

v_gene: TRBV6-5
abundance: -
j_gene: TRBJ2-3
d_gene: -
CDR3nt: TGTGCCAGCTCGATGATTGGAGATACGCAGTATTTT
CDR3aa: CASSMIGDTQYF

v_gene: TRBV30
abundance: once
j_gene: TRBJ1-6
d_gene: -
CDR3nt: TGTGCCTGGAGTGATGGGAGTAATTCACCCCTCCACTTT
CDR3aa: CAWSDGSNSPLHF

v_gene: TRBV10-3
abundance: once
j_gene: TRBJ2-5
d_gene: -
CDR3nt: TGTGCCATCGGACAAGAGACCCAGTACTTC
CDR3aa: CAIGQETQYF

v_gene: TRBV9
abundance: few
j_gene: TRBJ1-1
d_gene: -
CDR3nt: TGTGCCAGCAGCGCCCCAGGGGATCGACGCACTGAAGCTTTCTTT
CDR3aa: CASSAPGDRRTEAFF

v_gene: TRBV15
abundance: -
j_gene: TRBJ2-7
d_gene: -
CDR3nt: TGTGCCACCAGCCGGCTCGGGACTCCCCCGTGGGAGCAGTACTTC
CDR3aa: CATSRLGTPPWEQYF

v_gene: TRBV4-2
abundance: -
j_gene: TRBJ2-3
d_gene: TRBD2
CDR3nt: TGTGCCAGCAGCCAAGACGGTGCGGCTAGCGGGGGTTCGCAGTATTTT
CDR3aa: CASSQDGAASGGSQYF

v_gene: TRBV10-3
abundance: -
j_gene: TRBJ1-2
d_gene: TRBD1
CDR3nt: TGTGCCATCAGTGAGGCAGCGACAGGGAACTATGGCTACACCTTC
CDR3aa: CAISEAATGNYGYTF

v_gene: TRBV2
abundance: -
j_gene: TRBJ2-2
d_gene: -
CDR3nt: TGTGCCAGCAAGCGAGGGTTCACCGGGGAGCTGTTTTTT
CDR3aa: CASKRGFTGELFF

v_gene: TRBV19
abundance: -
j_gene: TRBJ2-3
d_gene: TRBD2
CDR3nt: TGTGCCAGTCAACTAGCGGGGGGAGGGGATACGCAGTATTTT
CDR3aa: CASQLAGGGDTQYF

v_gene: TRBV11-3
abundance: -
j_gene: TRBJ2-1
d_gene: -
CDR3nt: TGTGCCAGCAGCTTAGCTAGCAATGAGCAGTTCTTC
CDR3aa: CASSLASNEQFF

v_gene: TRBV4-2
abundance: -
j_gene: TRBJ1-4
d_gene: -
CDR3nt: TGTGCCAGCAGCCGGACCGACAGGAGAGATGAAAAACTGTTTTTT
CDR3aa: CASSRTDRRDEKLFF

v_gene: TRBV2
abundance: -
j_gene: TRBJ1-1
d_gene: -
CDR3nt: TGTGCCAGCAGGTTGGGATCAGGGATTTACACTGAAGCTTTCTTT
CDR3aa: CASRLGSGIYTEAFF